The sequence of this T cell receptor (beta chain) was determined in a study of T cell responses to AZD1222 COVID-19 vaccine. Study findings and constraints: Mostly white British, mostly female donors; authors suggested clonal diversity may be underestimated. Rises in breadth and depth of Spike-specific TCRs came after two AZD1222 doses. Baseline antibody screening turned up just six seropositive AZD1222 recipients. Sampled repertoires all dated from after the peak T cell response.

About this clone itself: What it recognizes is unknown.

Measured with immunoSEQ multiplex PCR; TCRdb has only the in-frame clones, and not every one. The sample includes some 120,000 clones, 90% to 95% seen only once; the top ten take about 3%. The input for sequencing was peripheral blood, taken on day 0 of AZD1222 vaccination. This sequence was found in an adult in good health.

CDR3 sequence: CASSVAEAGELFF. In DNA, the CDR3 is TGTGCCAGCAGCGTAGCGGAAGCCGGGGAGCTGTTTTTT. The rearrangement links TRBV9 to TRBJ2-2; D unclear. Trimming left V 0 bases short and J 6 bases short, with 6 bases between. The CDR3 covers 13 residues. Germline V gene lookup returns CDR1 SGDLS and CDR2 YYNGEE.